These T cell receptor beta chains were read from a single sample in a study of blood T cell repertoires in COVID-19. Assay used: immunoSEQ multiplex PCR; TCRdb lists only in-frame clones, some missing. The data contain fewer than 200,000 clones, around 82% of them singletons. The source material was peripheral blood. These receptors were obtained from a man in his 60s who had recovered from COVID-19. The CDR3 runs from the conserved cysteine through the conserved F or W. The D gene is left open where the match is weak. A row's size may be missing; if present it is once, few, many or a size class.

j_gene | abundance | d_gene | v_gene | CDR3aa | CDR3nt
TRBJ1-5 | NA | NA | TRBV4-2 | CASSQGGGGGNQPQHF | TGTGCCAGCAGCCAAGGGGGAGGGGGTGGCAATCAGCCCCAGCATTTT
TRBJ1-1 | NA | TRBD1 | TRBV18 | CASSPGQGSEAFF | TGTGCCAGCTCACCGGGACAGGGAAGTGAAGCTTTCTTT
TRBJ2-1 | NA | TRBD2 | TRBV19 | CASSLRTSGGNEQFF | TGTGCCAGTAGCCTAAGGACTAGCGGGGGTAATGAGCAGTTCTTC
TRBJ2-6 | NA | NA | TRBV6-5 | CASSYGQPSGANVLTF | TGTGCCAGCAGTTACGGACAGCCCTCTGGGGCCAACGTCCTGACTTTC
TRBJ2-2 | NA | NA | TRBV10-2 | CASSESSRAGELFF | TGCGCCAGCAGTGAGTCGAGCAGGGCTGGGGAGCTGTTTTTT
TRBJ1-1 | NA | NA | TRBV6-2/TRBV6-3 | CASSRKQGTEAFF | TGTGCCAGCAGTCGCAAGCAGGGAACTGAAGCTTTCTTT
TRBJ2-3 | NA | TRBD2 | TRBV4-2 | CASSQTGTSGVGTQYF | TGTGCCAGCAGCCAAACCGGGACTAGTGGTGTTGGTACGCAGTATTTT
TRBJ2-2 | NA | NA | TRBV18 | CASSPPTAITGELFF | TGTGCCAGCTCACCACCCACAGCTATCACCGGGGAGCTGTTTTTT
TRBJ2-7 | NA | NA | TRBV20-1 | CSARGNYEQYF | TGCAGTGCTAGGGGCAACTACGAGCAGTACTTC
TRBJ1-1 | few | NA | TRBV28 | CASSKGGMNTEAFF | TGTGCCAGCAGTAAAGGGGGTATGAACACTGAAGCTTTCTTT
TRBJ2-7 | few | TRBD1 | TRBV18 | CASSPDDRGPYEQYF | TGTGCCAGCTCCCCGGACGACAGGGGTCCCTACGAGCAGTACTTC
TRBJ2-7 | NA | TRBD1 | TRBV29-1 | CSVGTEPTYEQYF | TGCAGCGTCGGGACAGAACCTACCTACGAGCAGTACTTC
TRBJ2-7 | NA | TRBD2 | TRBV18 | CASSAQATGGYEQYF | TGTGCCAGCTCAGCGCAGGCTACGGGGGGCTACGAGCAGTACTTC
TRBJ1-3 | NA | TRBD1 | TRBV5-4 | CASSLYGDRGGNTIYF | TGTGCCAGCAGCTTGTACGGGGACAGGGGAGGAAACACCATATATTTT
TRBJ1-2 | NA | TRBD1 | TRBV6-5 | CASSYSIGQGTHGYTF | TGTGCCAGCAGTTACTCGATTGGACAGGGGACTCATGGCTACACCTTC
TRBJ2-3 | NA | TRBD2 | TRBV6-4 | CASRGTSGSTDTQYF | TGTGCCAGCAGGGGTACTAGCGGGAGCACAGATACGCAGTATTTT
TRBJ1-4 | NA | NA | TRBV9 | CASTIPNGQLPTNEKLFF | TGTGCCAGCACCATTCCGAATGGACAGCTCCCAACTAATGAAAAACTGTTTTTT
TRBJ2-6 | NA | TRBD1 | TRBV24-1 | CATPSAGQESSGANVLTF | TGTGCCACCCCTAGTGCGGGACAGGAGAGCTCTGGGGCCAACGTCCTGACTTTC
TRBJ2-3 | NA | TRBD2 | TRBV10-2 | CASKFSGGADTQYF | TGCGCCAGCAAATTTAGCGGGGGTGCGGATACGCAGTATTTT
TRBJ1-6 | NA | TRBD1 | TRBV6-5 | CASRGGQGNSPLHF | TGTGCCAGCAGAGGGGGACAGGGGAATTCACCCCTCCACTTT
TRBJ1-1 | NA | TRBD1 | TRBV18 | CASSLRPQGDTEAFF | TGTGCCAGCTCACTTAGACCACAGGGGGACACTGAAGCTTTCTTT
TRBJ2-1 | few | TRBD1 | TRBV19 | CASSIVGTGSYNEQFF | TGTGCCAGTAGTATAGTAGGGACAGGATCCTACAATGAGCAGTTCTTC
TRBJ2-1 | many | NA | TRBV7-9 | CASSLVGGNEQFF | TGTGCCAGCAGCTTAGTAGGGGGCAATGAGCAGTTCTTC
TRBJ1-6 | NA | TRBD1 | TRBV9 | CASSVGQGASAPLHF | TGTGCCAGCAGCGTTGGACAGGGGGCTTCCGCACCCCTCCACTTT
TRBJ1-1 | NA | TRBD1 | TRBV7-8 | CASSLRGQMNTEAFF | TGTGCCAGCAGCTTAAGGGGACAGATGAACACTGAAGCTTTCTTT
TRBJ2-7 | NA | TRBD1 | TRBV4-2 | CASSQGQGDEQYF | TGTGCCAGCAGTCAGGGACAGGGGGACGAGCAGTACTTC
TRBJ1-2 | few | TRBD1 | TRBV10-3 | CAIRPGTGGDGYGYTF | TGTGCCATCAGACCAGGGACAGGGGGAGATGGTTATGGCTACACCTTC
TRBJ1-2 | few | TRBD1 | TRBV7-9 | CASSPGGRGPRGYTF | TGTGCCAGCAGCCCCGGGGGAAGGGGGCCAAGGGGCTACACCTTC
TRBJ2-3 | NA | TRBD2 | TRBV7-6 | CASSGSGAITDTQYF | TGTGCCAGCAGCGGAAGCGGGGCCATCACAGATACGCAGTATTTT
TRBJ1-1 | once | NA | TRBV2 | CASSSRHPSNTEAFF | TGTGCCAGCAGCTCGAGACATCCGTCGAACACTGAAGCTTTCTTT
TRBJ2-3 | NA | NA | TRBV4-2 | CASSPGALSTDTQYF | TGTGCCAGCAGCCCTGGGGCCCTTAGCACAGATACGCAGTATTTT